The 18 T cell receptor beta chains in this list originate from one sample, sequenced in a study of molecular identifiers for immune sequencing clone quantification. MiXCR, applied by TCRdb to the PCR reads, yields one record per CDR3 protein. The profile covers about 510,000 distinct CDR3 sequences, with around 23% appearing a single time and around 0.78% taken by the ten largest. Input material: naive CD8+ T cells from blood, with Jurkat cell RNA spiked in. As to subset: FACS-sorted CD8+CD4-CCR7+CD45RA+ naive T cells. The source of these receptors is a human donor in good health. Some libraries in this study had Jurkat cell RNA spiked in.

The V gene is TRBV20-1, the J gene TRBJ2-1; D unclear. This CDR3 spans 14 amino acids. Germline assignment: CDR1 DFQATT and CDR2 SNEGSKA (reference sequence). V was shortened by 1 base and J by 6 bases, with 13 bases between the two germline ends. CDR3 sequence: CSARASLTANEQFF. CDR3 in DNA: TGCAGTGCTAGAGCTAGTCTGACGGCCAATGAGCAGTTCTTC.

As to this clonotype: Being one base from a much bigger clone, this may be a read error. The chain couples TRBV13 to TRBJ2-5; D is undetermined. Germline CDR1 PRHDT, CDR2 FYEKMQ (reference sequence). The CDR3 contains 13 residues. The CDR3 sequence is CASSSSLQESQYF. The CDR3 bases are TGTGCCAGCAGCTCATCCTTACAAGAGAGCCAGTACTTC. Full variable domain (outside the CDR3, taken from reference TRBV13 and TRBJ2-5): AAGVIQSPRHLIKEKRETATLKCYPIPRHDTVYWYQQGPGQDPQFLISFYEKMQSDKGSIPDRFSAQQFSDYHSELNMSSLELGDSALYFCASSSSLQESQYFGPGTRLLVL.

Notes on this clonotype: One end of the junction does not line up with germline, which may come from a read error. The rearrangement uses TRBV7-2 and TRBJ2-1; D uncertain. Germline V lookup: CDR1 SGHTA, CDR2 FQGNSA. This CDR3 is 15 amino acids long. The CDR3 nucleotides read TGTGCCAGCAGCCCTGACGGAAGCTCCTACAATAAGCAGTTCTTC. It specifies CASSPDGSSYNKQFF.

This clonotype was seen more than once but under ten times. This chain connects TRBV4-3 to TRBJ2-7; 10 bases line up with TRBD1. Germline assignment: CDR1 LGHNA and CDR2 YSLEER. V lost 0 bases and J lost 5; bases outside the gene matches: 7. The CDR3 runs to 16 residues. In nucleotides, the CDR3 is TGCGCCAGCAGCCAAGATCAACGACAGGGGGCTAACGAGCAGTACTTC. Its protein is CASSQDQRQGANEQYF.

With respect to this clonotype: A much larger clone differs by one base, so this may be a read error. The gene calls are TRBV11-2 and TRBJ2-7, with D perhaps matching TRBD2 (5 bases). V was clipped by 6 bases and J by 5 bases, with 20 bases between them. CDR1 is SGHAT, CDR2 FQNNGV, per germline. This CDR3 has 15 amino acids. The DNA for the CDR3 is TGTGCCAGCAGACCACCATCGGGGTCACGCCACGAGCAGTACTTC. Translating gives CASRPPSGSRHEQYF.

Details on this clonotype: One base away lies a much larger clone, so this may be a sequencing read error. The gene calls are TRBV12-5 and TRBJ1-1; D ambiguous. This CDR3 region has 13 residues. V gave up 7 bases and J gave up 1 base, with 10 bases separating them. Germline V lookup: CDR1 LGHNT, CDR2 FRNRAP. This CDR3 is CASASTANTEAFF. In nucleotides, the CDR3 is TGTGCTAGTGCCTCGACCGCGAACACTGAAGCTTTCTTT.

J is TRBJ2-2 and V is TRBV7-9, with TRBD2 matching 7 bases. The CDR3 extends over 16 amino acids. Germline lookup yields CDR1 SEHNR and CDR2 FQNEAQ (reference sequence). Trimming removed 5 bases from V and 4 bases from J; junction bases left unmatched: 10. For the CDR3, the DNA is TGTGCCAGCAGCCCCCCGGTCGGGAGGAGCACCGGGGAGCTGTTTTTT. Amino acids: CASSPPVGRSTGELFF. The complete variable domain, with remaining parts taken from reference TRBV7-9 and TRBJ2-2, reads DTGVSQNPRHKITKRGQNVTFRCDPISEHNRLYWYRQTLGQGPEFLTYFQNEAQLEKSRLLSDRFSAERPKGSFSTLEIQRTEQGDSAMYLCASSPPVGRSTGELFFGEGSRLTVL.

Points on this clonotype: A read error may explain this, as a much larger clone is one base away. The chain combines TRBV13 with TRBJ1-1; D is unclear. The CDR3 extends over 12 amino acids. Trimming took off 5 bases at V and 10 bases at J, with 14 bases between the two ends. Per the germline V gene, CDR1 is PRHDT and CDR2 is FYEKMQ (reference sequence). CDR3 region: CASSPTGVLAFF. The CDR3 DNA follows: TGTGCCAGCAGCCCTACGGGTGTGTTAGCTTTCTTT. Full variable domain (rest looked up from reference TRBV13 and TRBJ1-1): AAGVIQSPRHLIKEKRETATLKCYPIPRHDTVYWYQQGPGQDPQFLISFYEKMQSDKGSIPDRFSAQQFSDYHSELNMSSLELGDSALYFCASSPTGVLAFFGQGTRLTVV.

This clonotype was recorded at least ten times. DNA of the CDR3: TGTGCCAGCAGTTCACTCTTAAACTATGGCTACACCTTC. As protein: CASSSLLNYGYTF. The rearrangement joins TRBV12-3 or TRBV12-4 to TRBJ1-2; D not resolved. The CDR3 has 13 residues. V lost 4 bases and J 2 bases, leaving 8 bases between the germline ends.

The genes are TRBV12-3 or TRBV12-4 and TRBJ1-1; possible D gene TRBD1, 5 bases. This CDR3 has 14 residues. The V gene lost 3 bases and the J gene lost 11 bases, with 19 bases spanning the gap. The CDR3 DNA is TGTGCCAGCAGTTTGGGCAGGGCATACGGGAACGCTTTCTTT. Its translation is CASSLGRAYGNAFF.

A word on this clonotype: A much more abundant neighbour one base away suggests this may be a read error. V and J are TRBV5-4 and TRBJ2-7, with D unclear. Trimming took 0 bases from V and 2 from J, leaving 9 bases between them. Germline loops: CDR1 SGHNT, CDR2 YYREEE (reference sequence). This CDR3 spans 14 amino acids. The CDR3 DNA reads as TGTGCCAGCAGCTTGGGGCATTCAGCCTACGAGCAGTACTTC. Protein sequence: CASSLGHSAYEQYF. Full variable domain (missing parts from reference TRBV5-4 and TRBJ2-7): ETGVTQSPTHLIKTRGQQVTLRCSSQSGHNTVSWYQQALGQGPQFIFQYYREEENGRGNFPPRFSGLQFPNYSSELNVNALELDDSALYLCASSLGHSAYEQYFGPGTRLTVT.

This clonotype came up many times. The chain couples TRBV2 to TRBJ2-3; no firm D call. The ends were cut back, 2 bases at V and 3 bases at J, with 18 bases in the middle. The CDR3 is 17 residues long. Germline assignment: CDR1 SNHLY and CDR2 FYNNEI. As DNA, the CDR3 is TGTGCCAGCAGTGAAATGGCGCCCCTAGTTCTAACAGATACGCAGTATTTT. Amino acid sequence: CASSEMAPLVLTDTQYF.

This clonotype appeared a few times. The rearrangement links TRBV4-1 to TRBJ1-2, with 10 bases aligning to TRBD1. Trimming at V came to 1 base and at J to 5 bases, leaving 22 bases not matched to a gene. Germline V gene sequence: CDR1 MGHRA, CDR2 YSYEKL. This CDR3 is 21 amino acids long. The CDR3 reads CASSQGTGGMIFATFEYGYTF. The CDR3 DNA follows: TGCGCCAGCAGCCAAGGGACAGGGGGGATGATATTCGCCACCTTCGAATATGGCTACACCTTC.

This clonotype occurred a few times. The chain joins TRBV29-1 to TRBJ1-2, with TRBD1 identical over 9 bases. The J segment lost 3 bases and the V segment lost 7 bases, leaving 6 bases of the junction unmatched. Germline V lookup: CDR1 SQVTM, CDR2 ANQGSEA. This CDR3 region has 13 residues. The CDR3 bases are TGCAGCGCGACAGGGGGGCTAGACTATGGCTACACCTTC. Its translation is CSATGGLDYGYTF.

This clonotype came up many times. This chain joins TRBV7-8 and TRBJ2-7, with 9 bases fitting TRBD2. The CDR3 runs to 15 residues. Per germline, CDR1 SGHVS and CDR2 FQNEAQ. Trimming removed 4 bases from V and 2 bases from J; junction bases left unmatched: 6. As DNA, the CDR3 is TGTGCCAGCAGCTGGAGCGGGGGGAGCGCCTACGAGCAGTACTTC. Translation gives CASSWSGGSAYEQYF. Combining the CDR3 with reference TRBV7-8 and TRBJ2-7 gives the whole variable domain GAGVSQSPRYKVAKRGQDVALRCDPISGHVSLFWYQQALGQGPEFLTYFQNEAQLDKSGLPSDRFFAERPEGSVSTLKIQRTQQEDSAVYLCASSWSGGSAYEQYFGPGTRLTVT.

The CDR3 nucleotides read TGCGCCAGCAGCCAGTACAGGGGTGTGGGCGAGCAGTACTTC. It codes for CASSQYRGVGEQYF. The V and J genes are TRBV4-3 and TRBJ2-7; 7 bases fit TRBD1. The germline V gene encodes CDR1 LGHNA and CDR2 YSLEER. The CDR3 length is 14 residues. V lost 3 bases and J lost 6; bases outside the gene matches: 8.

This chain connects TRBV20-1 to TRBJ2-7, with 8 nucleotides matching TRBD1. Germline values: CDR1 DFQATT, CDR2 SNEGSKA (reference sequence). The CDR3 has 13 amino acids. The junction had 9 bases not matched to a gene; V was cut back by 8 bases and J by 3 bases. CDR3 nucleotides: TGCAGTACTATTACCGGGACAGGCTACGAGCAGTACTTC. Its protein product is CSTITGTGYEQYF.

There are many counts of this clonotype. The rearrangement joins TRBV5-1 to TRBJ2-7, with TRBD2 matching 7 bases. The CDR3 has 14 residues. V was clipped by 5 bases and J by 2 bases; unmatched bases: 7. Per germline, CDR1 SGHRS and CDR2 YFSETQ. The chain's CDR3 is CASSSRSGAYEQYF. DNA of the CDR3: TGCGCCAGCAGTTCCCGAAGCGGGGCCTACGAGCAGTACTTC.